One sample yielded the 28 T cell receptor beta chains listed below, sequenced in a study of graft-versus-host responses after intestinal transplantation. The repertoire was sequenced with immunoSEQ multiplex PCR; TCRdb's copy has only in-frame clones and lacks some. The data hold some 25,000 clones, with approximately 90% observed a single time. Material: PBMCs, obtained approximately 39 days after intestinal transplant. The receptors here all came from a human patient who received an intestinal transplant, so some T cells may come from the graft donor.

CDR3 nucleotide sequence: TGCGCCAGCAGCCCGTTTCACCGGGGGCGAGGCTACACCTTC. This translates into CASSPFHRGRGYTF. J is TRBJ1-2 and V is TRBV5-1; TRBD1 is a possible D gene (6 bases). Germline-derived CDR1 and CDR2 are SGHRS and YFSETQ. The CDR3 extends over 14 amino acids. Deletions cut 4 bases from V and 8 bases from J, with 18 bases between.

The chain links TRBV19 to TRBJ1-5; D not certain. Deletions cut 7 bases from V and 0 bases from J, with 13 bases between. The V gene's germline CDR1 is LNHDA and CDR2 SQIVND (reference sequence). The CDR3 has 15 residues. The CDR3: CASTLGLYSNQPQHF. CDR3 nucleotide sequence: TGTGCCAGTACCCTTGGACTTTATAGCAATCAGCCCCAGCATTTT.

V gene TRBV5-6 combines with J gene TRBJ2-7; 8 nucleotides match TRBD1. The ends lost 3 bases at V and 0 bases at J; junction bases unmatched: 2. The germline V gene encodes CDR1 SGHDT and CDR2 YYEEEE. The CDR3 is made up of 14 amino acids. The chain's CDR3 is CASSSGTGSYEQYF. CDR3 nucleotides: TGTGCCAGCAGCTCCGGGACAGGCTCCTACGAGCAGTACTTC. The entire variable domain, with the rest obtained from reference TRBV5-6 and TRBJ2-7, is as follows: DAGVTQSPTHLIKTRGQQVTLRCSPKSGHDTVSWYQQALGQGPQFIFQYYEEEERQRGNFPDRFSGHQFPNYSSELNVNALLLGDSALYLCASSSGTGSYEQYFGPGTRLTVT.

This clone was recorded only once. Within the sample, other DNA sequences also encode this same CDR3. This chain uses TRBV7-4 with TRBJ2-1; D is uncertain. Germline values: CDR1 SGHVT, CDR2 SQSDAQ. The CDR3 has 14 residues. V gave up 6 bases and J gave up 5 bases, with 14 bases separating them. Here the CDR3 reads CASRDPTKDNEQFF. CDR3 DNA: TGTGCCAGCAGAGACCCCACTAAAGACAATGAGCAGTTCTTC.

This rearrangement joins TRBV10-3 to TRBJ2-5, with 7 bases aligning to TRBD1. This CDR3 is 16 amino acids long. J lost 0 bases, V lost 0 bases, and 4 bases had no gene match. Germline values: CDR1 ENHRY, CDR2 SYGVKD. This CDR3 is CAISESAQGDQETQYF. In DNA, the CDR3 is TGTGCCATCAGTGAGTCGGCTCAGGGGGACCAAGAGACCCAGTACTTC.

The J gene is TRBJ2-1, the V gene TRBV5-1, with D perhaps TRBD1 or TRBD2 (5 bases each). The germline V gene has CDR1 SGHRS and CDR2 YFSETQ. V was pared by 0 bases and J by 14 bases, with 15 bases between. CDR3 length: 13 amino acids. CDR3 DNA: TGCGCCAGCAGCTTGGGGAATCGCCGAGGGGAGTTCTTC. Translation: CASSLGNRRGEFF.

The J gene is TRBJ1-1, the V gene TRBV7-9; D is possibly TRBD1 (5 bases). CDR1 and CDR2 (germline): SEHNR, FQNEAQ (reference sequence). This CDR3 is built from 14 residues. Trimming stripped 5 bases from V and 1 base from J, with 11 bases between. In DNA, the CDR3 is TGTGCCAGCAGCCCGGGACGGAAGAACACTGAAGCTTTCTTT. Its protein product is CASSPGRKNTEAFF.

A single count supports this clone. The chain links TRBV5-4 to TRBJ2-1; D may be TRBD1 (5 bases). The CDR3 has 17 amino acids. Germline V gene lookup returns CDR1 SGHNT and CDR2 YYREEE (reference sequence). V was shortened by 0 bases and J by 0 bases, with 13 bases between the two germline ends. CDR3 loop: CASSLGTGSASYNEQFF. The CDR3 DNA is TGTGCCAGCAGCTTGGGCACAGGTAGTGCCTCCTACAATGAGCAGTTCTTC.

V gene TRBV5-4 combines with J gene TRBJ1-3, with D possibly being TRBD1 (6 bases). Germline CDR1 reads SGHNT; CDR2 reads YYREEE (reference sequence). The length of the CDR3 is 14 residues. The V and J ends lost 4 bases and 4 bases respectively, with 12 bases between them. The CDR3 DNA is TGTGCCAGCAGCCTTAACAGGGCCGGAAACACCATATATTTT. Its translation: CASSLNRAGNTIYF. The whole variable domain, filled in from reference TRBV5-4 and TRBJ1-3, reads ETGVTQSPTHLIKTRGQQVTLRCSSQSGHNTVSWYQQALGQGPQFIFQYYREEENGRGNFPPRFSGLQFPNYSSELNVNALELDDSALYLCASSLNRAGNTIYFGEGSWLTVV.

The CDR3 spells CASAWDGANNQPQHF. DNA of the CDR3: TGTGCCAGCGCATGGGACGGGGCTAACAATCAGCCCCAGCATTTT. V gene TRBV6-1 combines with J gene TRBJ1-5, with D maybe TRBD1 (5 bases). This CDR3 spans 15 amino acids. Trimming took 8 bases from V and 3 from J, leaving 17 bases between them. The V gene's germline CDR1 is MNHNS and CDR2 SASEGT.

This clone turned up a few times. The chain employs TRBV30 and TRBJ1-1; D uncertain. V lost 1 base and J lost 0, with 3 bases in between. The CDR3 is made up of 12 amino acids. CDR1 GTSNPN and CDR2 SVGIG come from the germline V gene (reference sequence). This CDR3 is CAWSGVNTEAFF. Written as DNA, the CDR3 is TGTGCCTGGAGTGGGGTGAACACTGAAGCTTTCTTT. Looking up the rest from reference TRBV30 and TRBJ1-1 gives the full variable domain: SQTIHQWPATLVQPVGSPLSLECTVEGTSNPNLYWYRQAAGRGLQLLFYSVGIGQISSEVPQNLSASRPQDRQFILSSKKLLLSDSGFYLCAWSGVNTEAFFGQGTRLTVV.

The chain recombines TRBV13 with TRBJ2-7; D is tentatively TRBD1 or TRBD2 (6 bases each). Per the germline V gene, CDR1 is PRHDT and CDR2 is FYEKMQ (reference sequence). V was shortened by 7 bases and J by 3 bases, with 19 bases between the two germline ends. CDR3 length equals 15 residues. This chain's CDR3 is CASTPRPGEVYEQYF. CDR3 in DNA: TGTGCCAGCACCCCCAGGCCAGGGGAGGTCTACGAGCAGTACTTC.

This rearrangement joins TRBV25-1 to TRBJ2-1; no clear D. V shed 2 bases and J shed 8 bases, with 10 bases lying between them. Per germline, CDR1 MGHDK and CDR2 SYGVNS. The CDR3 extends over 13 amino acids. CDR3 sequence reads: CASSENYRYEQFF. The CDR3, as DNA: TGTGCCAGCAGTGAAAATTATCGATATGAGCAGTTCTTC.

The chain links TRBV18 to TRBJ2-5; a weak D match, TRBD2 (5 bases). This CDR3 is 14 amino acids long. CDR1 is KGHSH and CDR2 is LQKENI in the germline V gene. Trimming shortened V by 5 bases and J by 3 bases, and 13 bases separated the two germline ends. CDR3 DNA: TGTGCCAGCTCAGCAACGGCCGGGGAAGAGACCCAGTACTTC. It translates to CASSATAGEETQYF.

The rearrangement links TRBV21-1 to TRBJ2-5; TRBD2, as called in the table, went unchecked against the DNA. The DNA end is a closer match to TRBJ2-7, so the J assignment may be wrong. TRBV21-1 is classified as a pseudogene. This CDR3 has 15 amino acids. CDR3 region: CASSKALISLPEQYF. The CDR3 region has the DNA TGTGCCAGCAGCAAAGCCCTTATTTCCCTCCCCGAGCAGTACTTC.

The V and J genes are TRBV28 and TRBJ2-5; D tentatively fits TRBD1 or TRBD2 (5 bases each). The CDR3 consists of 14 residues. Deletions cut 3 bases from V and 4 bases from J, with 12 bases between. The V gene's germline CDR1 is MDHEN and CDR2 SYDVKM. CDR3 bases: TGTGCCAGCAGTTTCTTCTCCGGGACAGAGACCCAGTACTTC. Residues: CASSFFSGTETQYF.

CDR3 sequence reads: CASSLGTSNNEQFF. CDR3 bases: TGTGCCAGCAGCTTAGGGACTAGCAACAATGAGCAGTTCTTC. This chain connects TRBV11-1 to TRBJ2-1; 8 nucleotides agree with TRBD2. The CDR3 contains 14 residues. The V gene's germline CDR1 is SGHAT and CDR2 FQDESV (reference sequence). The trim removed 1 base at V and 5 bases at J, leaving 1 base unmatched.

In DNA form, the CDR3 reads TGTGCCAGTAGTATAGATCCAGTAACTGAAGCTTTCTTT. This sequence encodes CASSIDPVTEAFF. The rearrangement links TRBV19 to TRBJ1-1; D is unclear. This CDR3 is 13 amino acids long. Germline lookup yields CDR1 LNHDA and CDR2 SQIVND (reference sequence). The V end lost 0 bases, the J end lost 5 bases, and 7 bases lay between the germline ends.

This rearrangement joins TRBV5-6 to TRBJ2-2; no definite D call. Germline V gene lookup returns CDR1 SGHDT and CDR2 YYEEEE. This CDR3 spans 17 amino acids. V was cut by 2 bases and J by 3 bases, with 17 bases left in between. The CDR3 spells CASSFGFRASDTGELFF. DNA for the CDR3: TGTGCCAGCAGCTTCGGTTTTCGGGCGTCGGACACCGGGGAGCTGTTTTTT.

The V gene is TRBV6-5, the J gene TRBJ1-2; possibly TRBD1 for D (5 bases). Trimming took off 5 bases at V and 8 bases at J, with 15 bases between the two ends. The germline gives CDR1 MNHEY, CDR2 SVGAGI. The CDR3 loop spans 13 amino acids. The DNA for the CDR3 is TGTGCCAGCAGTCGGGGGGAATTGAAGGGCTACACCTTC. Amino acid sequence: CASSRGELKGYTF.

V and J are TRBV28 and TRBJ2-3; the match to TRBD2 covers 15 bases. The CDR3 consists of 17 residues. Germline V gene sequence: CDR1 MDHEN, CDR2 SYDVKM. The trim removed 3 bases at V and 2 bases at J, leaving 3 bases unmatched. Here the CDR3 reads CASSLGTSGRYTDTQYF. The CDR3 DNA follows: TGTGCCAGCAGTTTGGGGACTAGCGGGAGGTACACAGATACGCAGTATTTT.

The rearrangement links TRBV30 to TRBJ1-2; the D gene is possibly TRBD1 (5 bases). The CDR3 is 13 residues long. The germline CDR1 and CDR2 sequences are GTSNPN and SVGIG (reference sequence). Trimming pared 5 bases from V and 3 bases from J, leaving 13 bases between. The CDR3 DNA reads TGTGCCTGGGATTCAGGGACCGACTATGGCTACACCTTC. Encoded protein: CAWDSGTDYGYTF.

The chain joins TRBV6-5 to TRBJ1-6; D gene uncertain. The CDR3 has 13 amino acids. CDR1 is MNHEY and CDR2 is SVGAGI in the germline V gene. The germline V and J ends were trimmed by 0 bases and 13 bases, with 10 bases remaining between them. The CDR3 region has the DNA TGTGCCAGCAGTTACTCGAGTTTATCTCCCCTCCACTTT. Translated: CASSYSSLSPLHF.

The gene calls are TRBV5-6 and TRBJ2-2; 7 bases line up with TRBD2. The V gene end was trimmed by 2 bases and the J gene end by 2 bases; junction bases not matched to a gene: 6. CDR1 SGHDT and CDR2 YYEEEE come from the germline V gene. The CDR3 consists of 16 residues. CDR3 nucleotide sequence: TGTGCCAGCAGCTTAGCGCTAGCGGTCAACACCGGGGAGCTGTTTTTT. Amino acids: CASSLALAVNTGELFF.

V gene TRBV28 combines with J gene TRBJ1-4, with TRBD1 identical over 10 bases. The CDR3 totals 18 residues. V trimming: 5 bases; J trimming: 3 bases; junction bases outside the gene matches: 12. The germline V gene has CDR1 MDHEN and CDR2 SYDVKM. CDR3 amino acids: CASSPLPGTGVSNEKLFF. The CDR3 nucleotides are TGTGCCAGCAGTCCCCTACCCGGGACAGGGGTCTCTAATGAAAAACTGTTTTTT.

The J gene is TRBJ2-1, the V gene TRBV7-3, with 10 bases fitting TRBD2. This CDR3 comprises 16 residues. Germline CDR1 and CDR2: SGHTA and FQGTGA. With V trimmed by 2 bases and J by 10 bases, 11 bases remained unmatched. This chain's CDR3 is CASSLVSGLAGDEQFF. The CDR3 DNA reads TGTGCCAGCAGCTTAGTGAGTGGGCTAGCGGGAGACGAGCAGTTCTTC.

V usage is TRBV6-9 and J usage is TRBJ2-7; D uncertain. CDR3 length equals 13 residues. Germline CDR1 is MNHGY and CDR2 is SVAAGI. V was pared by 5 bases and J by 3 bases, with 11 bases between. As DNA, the CDR3 is TGTGCCAGCAGTCCCTGGCCTCACTACGAGCAGTACTTC. Amino acids: CASSPWPHYEQYF.

The gene calls are TRBV9 and TRBJ2-5; D gene ambiguous. This CDR3 spans 13 amino acids. V lost 0 bases to trimming and J lost 0 bases, with 3 bases between them. Per germline, CDR1 SGDLS and CDR2 YYNGEE. In nucleotides, the CDR3 is TGTGCCAGCAGCGTAGCCTACCAAGAGACCCAGTACTTC. Translation gives CASSVAYQETQYF.